The rows below give T cell receptor beta chains drawn from one sample of a study of blood T cell repertoires in COVID-19. Libraries were prepared by immunoSEQ multiplex PCR; TCRdb keeps only in-frame clonotypes and omits some of them. The sample has 250,000 to 300,000 clones, more than 85% seen once; the top ten hold approximately 2.1%. The sequenced material came from peripheral blood. These receptor sequences come from a young woman with COVID-19, enrolled during active disease. The conserved cysteine and the conserved F or W are not part of the CDR3 here. Fields, in order: D gene, J gene, V gene, CDR3 protein. A D gene is named only where the DNA matches it firmly.

NA	TRBJ1-1	TRBV10-2	ASFSGLTEAF
TRBD1	TRBJ1-2	TRBV4-1	ASSQGQGNNYGYT
NA	TRBJ2-2	TRBV5-4	ASSLGGRQSITGELF
TRBD1	TRBJ1-1	TRBV27	ASSLRPGQGRTEAF
NA	TRBJ1-5	TRBV6-5	ASRADRNNQPQH
TRBD2	TRBJ2-2	TRBV7-9	ASSPPVAGGFGTGELF
TRBD2	TRBJ2-1	TRBV7-8	ASSLATSGRPYNEQF
NA	TRBJ1-1	TRBV10-3	AISESRNTEAF
NA	TRBJ1-1	TRBV9	ASNMGPWNTEAF
TRBD1	TRBJ1-4	TRBV19	ASSGPGQEDEKLF
TRBD2	TRBJ2-7	TRBV18	ASSPRGTSGKTYEQY
TRBD2	TRBJ2-1	TRBV6-5	ASRGGLADNEQF
TRBD2	TRBJ2-5	TRBV19	ASSFGGGRETQY
NA	TRBJ2-2	TRBV19	ASSISQFTGELF
TRBD1	TRBJ1-4	TRBV27	ASSTGQGGEKLF
NA	TRBJ1-1	TRBV11-1	ASSLIPGNTEAF
TRBD2	TRBJ2-1	TRBV6-6	ASSYSGTNEQF
TRBD2	TRBJ2-1	TRBV4-1	ASSPTSVGVYNEQF
TRBD1	TRBJ2-7	TRBV11-2	ASSSLQGAGEQY
TRBD1	TRBJ1-2	TRBV5-1	ASSTTGTGVGYT
TRBD1	TRBJ1-3	TRBV28	ASSRDRGPGNTIY
TRBD2	TRBJ2-1	TRBV7-9	ASSPTSGRAHEQF
NA	TRBJ1-1	TRBV5-1	ASSRDRLNTEAF
NA	TRBJ1-1	TRBV28	ASGGGTEAF
NA	TRBJ2-1	TRBV5-1	ASSLGSSSYNEQF
TRBD2	TRBJ2-5	TRBV7-9	ASSREEGLAKTQY
TRBD1	TRBJ2-7	TRBV11-1	ASGGTGFYEQY
NA	TRBJ1-1	TRBV29-1	SVESLVPGKEAF
TRBD2	TRBJ2-1	TRBV24-1	ATMGTTYGNEQF
NA	TRBJ2-1	TRBV5-1	ASSTGSSYNEQF
TRBD1	TRBJ1-4	TRBV5-8	ASRRTGSTNEKLF